One sample yielded the 27 T cell receptor beta chains listed below, sequenced in a study of immune evolution from preneoplasia to lung adenocarcinoma. Sequencing was performed with immunoSEQ multiplex PCR; in TCRdb, only in-frame clones are kept and a portion is missing. The table shows 9,000 to 13,000 clones, with more than 70% occurring only once. Specimen: FFPE minimally invasive lung adenocarcinoma tissue. The source is a person aged 65-85 years with lung adenocarcinoma.

The rearrangement uses TRBV30 and TRBJ1-6, with D unresolved. The CDR3 runs to 15 residues. Germline V gene lookup returns CDR1 GTSNPN and CDR2 SVGIG (reference sequence). Between the trimmed V and J ends, which lost 2 bases and 4 bases, there was a span of 12 bases. CDR3 amino acids: CAWSPRGLYNSPLHF. CDR3 bases: TGTGCCTGGAGTCCTCGCGGGCTATATAATTCACCCCTCCACTTT. The complete variable domain, with remaining parts taken from reference TRBV30 and TRBJ1-6, reads SQTIHQWPATLVQPVGSPLSLECTVEGTSNPNLYWYRQAAGRGLQLLFYSVGIGQISSEVPQNLSASRPQDRQFILSSKKLLLSDSGFYLCAWSPRGLYNSPLHFGNGTRLTVT.

The rearrangement joins TRBV5-1 to TRBJ1-4; the D is unclear. Germline lookup yields CDR1 SGHRS and CDR2 YFSETQ. The CDR3 contains 16 residues. V gave up 0 bases and J gave up 0 bases, with 9 bases separating them. CDR3 DNA sequence: TGCGCCAGCAGCTTGGTGGGTTTTGCAACTAATGAAAAACTGTTTTTT. This translates into CASSLVGFATNEKLFF.

V is TRBV28 and J is TRBJ1-2, with D possibly matching TRBD1 (5 bases). CDR3 length: 12 residues. V was clipped by 6 bases and J by 7 bases, with 12 bases between them. The germline gives CDR1 MDHEN, CDR2 SYDVKM. In nucleotides, the CDR3 is TGTGCCAGCAGGGGGCAGATCAGTGGCTACACCTTC. The encoded protein is CASRGQISGYTF.

The sample holds a few counts of this clone. The gene calls are TRBV28 and TRBJ2-7; TRBD1 matches at 9 bases. This CDR3 comprises 15 residues. The germline V gene has CDR1 MDHEN and CDR2 SYDVKM. The trim removed 6 bases at V and 3 bases at J, leaving 9 bases unmatched. In nucleotides, the CDR3 is TGTGCCAGCAGGCCTAACAGGGGGCATGGCTACGAGCAGTACTTC. It yields the protein CASRPNRGHGYEQYF.

The chain couples TRBV6-1 to TRBJ2-6; D remains unclear. The CDR3 runs 16 residues. Germline V gene data show CDR1 as MNHNS and CDR2 as SASEGT. V was pared by 1 base and J by 4 bases, with 11 bases between. The CDR3 loop reads CASSEGDVTGANVLTF. DNA for the CDR3: TGTGCCAGCAGTGAAGGTGATGTTACGGGGGCCAACGTCCTGACTTTC.

This chain uses TRBV12-5 with TRBJ1-2; possible D gene TRBD1, 6 bases. CDR3 size: 15 residues. V gave up 4 bases and J gave up 3 bases, with 15 bases separating them. Looked up from germline, CDR1 is LGHNT and CDR2 is FRNRAP. The CDR3 here is CASGSTRQEDYGYTF. The CDR3, as DNA: TGTGCTAGTGGTTCAACCCGACAGGAAGACTATGGCTACACCTTC. Together with reference TRBV12-5 and TRBJ1-2, the CDR3 gives the full variable domain: DARVTQTPRHKVTEMGQEVTMRCQPILGHNTVFWYRQTMMQGLELLAYFRNRAPLDDSGMPKDRFSAEMPDATLATLKIQPSEPRDSAVYFCASGSTRQEDYGYTFGSGTRLTVV.

This clone turned up a few times. The J gene is TRBJ2-3, the V gene TRBV7-2; 12 bases map to TRBD2. Germline lookup yields CDR1 SGHTA and CDR2 FQGNSA. This CDR3 is built from 15 residues. The junction had 7 bases not matched to a gene; V was cut back by 5 bases and J by 7 bases. The CDR3 region is CASSPLTSGRHTQYF. CDR3 nucleotide sequence: TGTGCCAGCAGCCCCCTGACTAGCGGGAGACATACGCAGTATTTT.

The chain employs TRBV6-5 and TRBJ2-7; D remains unclear. The CDR3 totals 15 residues. Trimming stripped 7 bases from V and 1 base from J, with 17 bases between. Per germline, CDR1 MNHEY and CDR2 SVGAGI. Here the CDR3 DNA reads TGTGCCAGCATGTCTTTGGGCGGTACTTCCTACGAGCAGTACTTC. It is translated as CASMSLGGTSYEQYF.

The chain carries TRBV7-9 and TRBJ1-2; D is unresolved. Deletions cut 1 base from V and 4 bases from J, with 7 bases between. CDR3 length: 13 amino acids. Germline lookup yields CDR1 SEHNR and CDR2 FQNEAQ (reference sequence). The CDR3 loop reads CASSLEGGYGYTF. The CDR3 DNA follows: TGTGCCAGCAGCTTAGAGGGCGGCTATGGCTACACCTTC.

V and J are TRBV7-8 and TRBJ1-2; TRBD1 matches 9 bases. Per germline, CDR1 SGHVS and CDR2 FQNEAQ. The CDR3 totals 15 residues. V lost 5 bases and J lost 5; bases outside the gene matches: 9. CDR3 coding DNA: TGTGCCAGCAGCCCGACGACAGGGGGAGATTATGGCTACACCTTC. Protein product: CASSPTTGGDYGYTF.

This clone was counted once. The chain links TRBV6-1 to TRBJ1-3; TRBD1 is a possible D gene (6 bases). Between the trimmed V and J ends, which lost 4 bases and 3 bases, there was a span of 13 bases. Germline assignment: CDR1 MNHNS and CDR2 SASEGT. The CDR3 consists of 15 residues. CDR3 loop: CASSAPQGVGNTIYF. The CDR3 DNA reads TGTGCCAGCAGTGCGCCACAGGGAGTTGGAAACACCATATATTTT.

J is TRBJ2-1 and V is TRBV28, with D perhaps being TRBD1 or TRBD2 (6 bases each). The V gene's germline CDR1 is MDHEN and CDR2 SYDVKM. This CDR3 has 17 amino acids. V dropped 4 bases and J dropped 3 bases, with 19 bases sitting between them. The CDR3 coding sequence is TGTGCCAGCAGTTCGGGGGCATTAGGTTTTCACTACAATGAGCAGTTCTTC. Protein sequence: CASSSGALGFHYNEQFF.

The V and J genes are TRBV5-1 and TRBJ2-5; D not resolved. Trimming took 3 bases from V and 6 from J, leaving 18 bases between them. In germline, CDR1 is SGHRS, CDR2 YFSETQ. The CDR3 totals 15 residues. The CDR3 nucleotides read TGCGCCAGCAGCTCCTCGGGCGGCGAGGCAAAGACCCAGTACTTC. It translates to CASSSSGGEAKTQYF. Together with reference TRBV5-1 and TRBJ2-5, the CDR3 gives the full variable domain: KAGVTQTPRYLIKTRGQQVTLSCSPISGHRSVSWYQQTPGQGLQFLFEYFSETQRNKGNFPGRFSGRQFSNSRSEMNVSTLELGDSALYLCASSSSGGEAKTQYFGPGTRLLVL.

The chain recombines TRBV30 with TRBJ2-1; D not certain. Trimming removed 8 bases from V and 0 bases from J, with 14 bases in between. CDR1 GTSNPN and CDR2 SVGIG come from the germline V gene (reference sequence). The CDR3 totals 14 residues. CDR3 bases: TGTGCCCTACTACGGCAAAGCTCCTACAATGAGCAGTTCTTC. Encoded protein: CALLRQSSYNEQFF.

The chain joins TRBV5-4 to TRBJ2-2; 7 bases map to TRBD2. V shed 4 bases, J shed 4 bases, and the junction held 7 bases outside the gene matches. The CDR3 is made up of 15 amino acids. Germline lookup yields CDR1 SGHNT and CDR2 YYREEE (reference sequence). CDR3 bases: TGTGCCAGCAGCCGAAGAAGGGAGGGCACCGGGGAGCTGTTTTTT. It yields the protein CASSRRREGTGELFF. Filled out from reference TRBV5-4 and TRBJ2-2, the complete variable domain reads ETGVTQSPTHLIKTRGQQVTLRCSSQSGHNTVSWYQQALGQGPQFIFQYYREEENGRGNFPPRFSGLQFPNYSSELNVNALELDDSALYLCASSRRREGTGELFFGEGSRLTVL.

The chain is built from TRBV18 and TRBJ2-5; either TRBD1 or TRBD2 may supply D (5 bases each). This CDR3 is built from 14 residues. Germline assignment: CDR1 KGHSH and CDR2 LQKENI. V lost 4 bases and J lost 5, with 14 bases in between. The CDR3 is CASSRPGGGETQYF. CDR3 DNA: TGTGCCAGCTCACGCCCTGGGGGTGGTGAGACCCAGTACTTC.

The chain links TRBV7-6 to TRBJ2-1; D perhaps matches TRBD1 (5 bases). With 5 bases removed from V and 12 bases from J, the gap between germline ends came to 14 bases. The germline V gene has CDR1 SGHVS and CDR2 FNYEAQ. This CDR3 contains 12 residues. In DNA, the CDR3 is TGTGCCAGCAGCCTTAGAAATGGGGCGCAGTTCTTC. It encodes CASSLRNGAQFF.

The chain links TRBV2 to TRBJ2-2, with D possibly being TRBD1 (6 bases). The germline CDR1 and CDR2 sequences are SNHLY and FYNNEI. CDR3 length: 14 residues. V lost 4 bases and J 1 base, leaving 7 bases between the germline ends. DNA for the CDR3: TGTGCCAGCAGTGGGACAGTGAACACCGGGGAGCTGTTTTTT. It yields the protein CASSGTVNTGELFF.

This clone has more than one count but fewer than ten. The CDR3 nucleotides read TGTGCCAGCAGCCCCTCCCCGGGGACAGGGGGCCAAGAGACCCAGTACTTC. Translating it yields CASSPSPGTGGQETQYF. The chain recombines TRBV11-2 with TRBJ2-5; 11 nucleotides match TRBD1. The V gene's germline CDR1 is SGHAT and CDR2 FQNNGV. V lost 5 bases, J lost 1 base, and 9 bases stayed unmatched. The CDR3 covers 17 residues.

This sequence joins TRBV2 and TRBJ1-6, with D hard to call. This CDR3 comprises 13 residues. Trimming left V 4 bases short and J 10 bases short, with 11 bases between. Germline CDR1 and CDR2: SNHLY and FYNNEI. CDR3 loop: CASSGGTRSPLHF. In DNA, the CDR3 is TGTGCCAGCAGTGGGGGTACGCGCTCACCCCTCCACTTT. Complete variable domain (other parts from reference TRBV2 and TRBJ1-6): EPEVTQTPSHQVTQMGQEVILRCVPISNHLYFYWYRQILGQKVEFLVSFYNNEISEKSEIFDDQFSVERPDGSNFTLKIRSTKLEDSAMYFCASSGGTRSPLHFGNGTRLTVT.

The genes are TRBV2 and TRBJ2-3; no firm D call. V was clipped by 4 bases and J by 0 bases, with 2 bases between them. Germline V gives CDR1 SNHLY, CDR2 FYNNEI. The CDR3 consists of 12 residues. The CDR3 DNA reads as TGTGCCAGCAGTGGTAGCACAGATACGCAGTATTTT. Its translation is CASSGSTDTQYF.

The V call is TRBV2, the J call TRBJ2-1, with 7 nucleotides matching TRBD2. The V segment lost 6 bases and the J segment 2 bases; nucleotides outside the gene matches: 7. The CDR3 has 15 residues. CDR1 is SNHLY, CDR2 FYNNEI, per germline. The CDR3 bases are TGTGCCAGCAGCCCTGGAGCGGGGCCCTACAATGAGCAGTTCTTC. Encoded protein: CASSPGAGPYNEQFF.

V gene TRBV9 combines with J gene TRBJ1-6; D uncertain. The CDR3 consists of 13 residues. Germline V gene lookup returns CDR1 SGDLS and CDR2 YYNGEE. Trimming shortened V by 0 bases and J by 8 bases, and 6 bases separated the two germline ends. CDR3 amino acids: CASSVDVDSPLHF. The DNA for the CDR3 is TGTGCCAGCAGCGTAGACGTAGATTCACCCCTCCACTTT. Supplemented by reference TRBV9 and TRBJ1-6, the full variable domain reads DSGVTQTPKHLITATGQRVTLRCSPRSGDLSVYWYQQSLDQGLQFLIQYYNGEERAKGNILERFSAQQFPDLHSELNLSSLELGDSALYFCASSVDVDSPLHFGNGTRLTVT.

J is TRBJ2-6 and V is TRBV7-9; D may be TRBD2 (6 bases). This CDR3 is 14 amino acids long. The ends were cut back, 6 bases at V and 0 bases at J, with 6 bases in the middle. From germline, CDR1 is SEHNR and CDR2 FQNEAQ (reference sequence). In DNA, the CDR3 is TGTGCCAGCAGGGAGGGCTCTGGGGCCAACGTCCTGACTTTC. It yields the protein CASREGSGANVLTF.

This chain connects TRBV19 to TRBJ1-5; possibly TRBD1 for D (5 bases). The V end lost 6 bases, the J end lost 0 bases, and 12 bases lay between the germline ends. The length of the CDR3 is 15 residues. The germline gives CDR1 LNHDA, CDR2 SQIVND (reference sequence). The CDR3 nucleotides are TGTGCCAGTAGCCCCCGACAGCGTAGCAATCAGCCCCAGCATTTT. Translated: CASSPRQRSNQPQHF. Based on the CDR3 plus reference TRBV19 and TRBJ1-5, the full variable domain is DGGITQSPKYLFRKEGQNVTLSCEQNLNHDAMYWYRQDPGQGLRLIYYSQIVNDFQKGDIAEGYSVSREKKESFPLTVTSAQKNPTAFYLCASSPRQRSNQPQHFGDGTRLSIL.

The J gene is TRBJ2-3, the V gene TRBV29-1; TRBD1 matches 8 bases. CDR1 SQVTM and CDR2 ANQGSEA come from the germline V gene. The CDR3 has 14 amino acids. Trimming took 6 bases from V and 0 from J; bases not matched to a gene: 5. CDR3 DNA: TGCAGCGTGAAAACAGGGGGAAGCACAGATACGCAGTATTTT. Encoded protein: CSVKTGGSTDTQYF.

This clone was seen only once. The rearrangement joins TRBV2 to TRBJ2-7; D is perhaps TRBD2 (6 bases). From germline, CDR1 is SNHLY and CDR2 FYNNEI. The CDR3 extends over 14 amino acids. V gave up 5 bases and J gave up 7 bases, with 18 bases separating them. The CDR3 reads CASSSRLGGGEQYF. The DNA for the CDR3 is TGTGCCAGCAGTTCTAGGCTCGGGGGAGGAGAGCAGTACTTC.